This T cell receptor beta chain was recovered during a study of blood T cells in healthy people across ages. The use of a sample-barcoded 5' primer and a J-beta primer mix characterized a second PCR of roughly 6 to 11 cycles. From the 5' RACE reads, TCRdb called clonotypes with MiXCR, one entry per CDR3 protein. This table has around 1,900,000 distinct CDR3 sequences, roughly 43% appearing once. The sample holds many counts of this clonotype. The sequence was obtained from a human donor in good health. Sequences were obtained from blood.

The CDR3 reads CASSLIMTDTQYF. CDR3 DNA sequence: TGTGCCAGCAGCTTAATAATGACAGATACGCAGTATTTT. The V and J genes are TRBV7-3 and TRBJ2-3, with unresolved D. Trimming took off 1 base at V and 3 bases at J, with 5 bases between the two ends. CDR3 length: 13 amino acids. Germline V gene sequence: CDR1 SGHTA, CDR2 FQGTGA.